The clone carrying this T cell receptor beta chain was detected once. Its target is not known. The source of the sample is a study of shared clonotypes between healthy human individuals. Only in-frame clones appear in the TCRdb table, and some are missing; sequencing was by immunoSEQ multiplex PCR. The sample lists about a million clones, approximately 80% seen once, with approximately 1.5% in the top ten. General study points: It was the few donors that limited the genetic and exposure-history diversity represented.

The CDR3 loop spans 14 amino acids. Germline V gene lookup returns CDR1 ENHRY and CDR2 SYGVKD. V was pared by 6 bases and J by 3 bases, with 13 bases between. This receptor was taken from a man between 18 and 35 years old in good health. J is TRBJ2-3 and V is TRBV10-3; D gene unclear. The specimen sequenced was memory CD4+ T cells sorted from blood. Sample subset: CD45RA-negative fraction. The CDR3, as DNA: TGTGCCATCAGCGGAGTGGCCAAGACAGATACGCAGTATTTT. Translation: CAISGVAKTDTQYF.